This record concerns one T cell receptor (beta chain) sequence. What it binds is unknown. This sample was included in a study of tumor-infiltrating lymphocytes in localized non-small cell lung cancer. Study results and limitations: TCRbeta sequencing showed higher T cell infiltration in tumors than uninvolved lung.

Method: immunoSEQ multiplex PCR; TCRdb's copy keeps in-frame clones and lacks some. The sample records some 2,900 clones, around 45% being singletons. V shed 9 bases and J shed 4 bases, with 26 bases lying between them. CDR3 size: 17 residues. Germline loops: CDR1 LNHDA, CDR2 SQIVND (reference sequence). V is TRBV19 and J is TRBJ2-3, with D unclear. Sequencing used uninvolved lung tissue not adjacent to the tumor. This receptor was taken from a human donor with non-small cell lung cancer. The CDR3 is CASAPLDGPSRADTQYF. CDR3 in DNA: TGTGCCAGCGCGCCACTCGACGGGCCTAGTCGCGCAGATACGCAGTATTTT.